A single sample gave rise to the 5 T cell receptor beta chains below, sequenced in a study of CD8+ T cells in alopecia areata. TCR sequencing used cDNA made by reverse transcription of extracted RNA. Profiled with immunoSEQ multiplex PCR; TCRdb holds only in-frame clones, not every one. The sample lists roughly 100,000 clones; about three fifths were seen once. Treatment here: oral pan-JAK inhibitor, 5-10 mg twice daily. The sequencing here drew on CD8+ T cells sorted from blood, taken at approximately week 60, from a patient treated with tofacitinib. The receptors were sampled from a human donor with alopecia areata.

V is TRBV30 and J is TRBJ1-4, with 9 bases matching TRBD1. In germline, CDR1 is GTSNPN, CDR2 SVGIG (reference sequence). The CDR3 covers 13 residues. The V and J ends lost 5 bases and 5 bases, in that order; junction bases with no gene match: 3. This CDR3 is CAWSTGGNEKLFF. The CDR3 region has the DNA TGTGCCTGGTCGACAGGGGGGAATGAAAAACTGTTTTTT.

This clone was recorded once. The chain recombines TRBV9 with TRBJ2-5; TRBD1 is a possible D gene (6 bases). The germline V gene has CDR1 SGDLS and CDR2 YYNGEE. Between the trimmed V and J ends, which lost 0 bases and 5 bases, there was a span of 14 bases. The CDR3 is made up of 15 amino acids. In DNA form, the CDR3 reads TGTGCCAGCAGCGTAGGTCTGAGGACAGTGGAGACCCAGTACTTC. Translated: CASSVGLRTVETQYF.

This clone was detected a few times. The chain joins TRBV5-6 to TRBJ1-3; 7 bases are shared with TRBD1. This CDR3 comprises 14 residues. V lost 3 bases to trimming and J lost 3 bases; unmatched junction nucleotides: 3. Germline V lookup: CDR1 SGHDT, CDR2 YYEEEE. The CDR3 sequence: CASSSGTVGNTIYF. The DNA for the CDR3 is TGTGCCAGCAGCTCCGGGACAGTTGGAAACACCATATATTTT.

The CDR3: CASSQGFTYQETQYF. DNA of the CDR3: TGTGCCAGCAGTCAGGGTTTTACTTATCAAGAGACCCAGTACTTC. The chain carries TRBV6-5 and TRBJ2-5, with D possibly TRBD1 on 5 matching bases. Germline V lookup: CDR1 MNHEY, CDR2 SVGAGI. The V end was cut by 5 bases, the J end by 2 bases, with 15 bases between. CDR3 length: 15 amino acids.

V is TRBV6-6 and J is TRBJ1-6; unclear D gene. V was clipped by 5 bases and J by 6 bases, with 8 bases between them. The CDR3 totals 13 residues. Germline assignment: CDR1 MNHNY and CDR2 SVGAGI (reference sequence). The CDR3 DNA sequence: TGTGCCAGCAGTGGACTGATTAATTCACCCCTCCACTTT. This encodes CASSGLINSPLHF.